Listed below are T cell receptor beta chains from one sample, sequenced in a study of cytomegalovirus exposure and HLA in healthy donors. The protocol was immunoSEQ multiplex PCR, while the TCRdb copy is restricted to in-frame clones and leaves out a portion. This sample has 110,000 to 150,000 clones, with over 60% found just once. Input material: PBMCs. The origin of the receptors is a middle-aged man in good health and CMV-seronegative. CDR3s include the opening cysteine and the closing phenylalanine or tryptophan. The D gene is left open where the match is weak. A row's size may be missing; if present it is once, few, many or a size class.

V gene	D gene	clone size	J gene	CDR3 DNA	CDR3 protein
TRBV6-4	NA	NA	TRBJ1-3	TGTGCCAGCAGTGACCAGGGGTACGGAAACACCATATATTTT	CASSDQGYGNTIYF
TRBV21-1	NA	NA	TRBJ1-5	TGTGCCAGCAACCGGGGCCCGGGACAGGGGGGTCGCGGGAATCAGCCCCAGCATTTT	CASNRGPGQGGRGNQPQHF
TRBV19	TRBD1	NA	TRBJ1-1	TGTGCCAGTAGTATATCAGGGGGTCGTACTGAAGCTTTCTTT	CASSISGGRTEAFF
TRBV4-1	TRBD2	NA	TRBJ2-7	TGCGCCAGCAGCCCTCGGACTAGCTCCGAGCAGTACTTC	CASSPRTSSEQYF
TRBV10-2	TRBD1	NA	TRBJ1-1	TGCGCCAGCAGCTTGACAGGGATGAACACTGAAGCTTTCTTT	CASSLTGMNTEAFF
TRBV19	TRBD2	NA	TRBJ2-7	TGTGCCAGTAGTACAGGAGCGGGAGCTCTCGAGCAGTACTTC	CASSTGAGALEQYF
TRBV28	NA	NA	TRBJ2-7	TGTGCCAGCTACCCCGGGACATTCTCCTACGAGCAGTACTTC	CASYPGTFSYEQYF
TRBV6-5	NA	NA	TRBJ1-1	TGTGCCAGCAGTTACAGGGGGAAGGACACTGAAGCTTTCTTT	CASSYRGKDTEAFF
TRBV28	TRBD1	NA	TRBJ2-7	TGTGCCAGCCTGGACAGGGCTTCCTACGAGCAGTACTTC	CASLDRASYEQYF
TRBV4-1	NA	once	TRBJ2-3	TGCGCCAGCAGCCAAGAAAGGCTAGCGATTAGTCCAGATACGCAGTATTTT	CASSQERLAISPDTQYF
TRBV27	NA	once	TRBJ2-7	TGTGCCAGCAGTTCCGTCTGGCTGGCCCGTCGGGACGAGCAGTACTTC	CASSSVWLARRDEQYF
TRBV6-1	NA	NA	TRBJ1-4	TGTGCCAGCAGTGTCAACGACAGATTTGAAAAACTGTTTTTT	CASSVNDRFEKLFF
TRBV10-1	NA	NA	TRBJ2-1	TGCGCCAGCAGTGCTCCAGGCTACAATGAGCAGTTCTTC	CASSAPGYNEQFF
TRBV27	TRBD1	NA	TRBJ1-2	TGTGCCAGCAGTCCCCGGACAGGGCTTGATGGCTACACCTTC	CASSPRTGLDGYTF
TRBV5-1	TRBD1	NA	TRBJ1-1	TGCGCCAGCAGAGAAGGGACAGCCTCGCTGGCTTTCTTT	CASREGTASLAFF
TRBV19	NA	NA	TRBJ1-2	TGTGCCAGTAGTCCGCCGGGGGGCAGAGGCTACACCTTC	CASSPPGGRGYTF
TRBV6-5	TRBD1	few	TRBJ2-7	TGTGCCAGCAGCCCACGACAGGGGCCCTACGAGCAGTACTTC	CASSPRQGPYEQYF
TRBV25-1	NA	NA	TRBJ1-2	TGTGCCAGCAGTGTGACAGGCTATGGCTACCCCTTC	CASSVTGYGYPF
TRBV10-2	NA	once	TRBJ2-7	TGCGCCAGTAAGGACTCTCCGAGCTCCTACGAGCAGTACTTC	CASKDSPSSYEQYF
TRBV18	TRBD1	few	TRBJ1-1	TGTGCCAGCTCGCTCGGGACAGCCAACACTGAAGCTTTCTTT	CASSLGTANTEAFF
TRBV7-3	NA	NA	TRBJ1-1	TGTGCCAGCAGCTTCCCGCGTTGGAGCACTGAAGCTTTCTTT	CASSFPRWSTEAFF
TRBV2	NA	NA	TRBJ2-5	TGTGCCAGCAGCCTACAAGAGACCCAGTACTTC	CASSLQETQYF
TRBV7-6	NA	NA	TRBJ2-7	TGTGCCAGCAGCTTAGGGACAAGGACCACCTACGAGCAGTACTTC	CASSLGTRTTYEQYF
TRBV6-5	TRBD2	NA	TRBJ2-3	TGTGCCAGCAGACTCCGGGGAGGGGGCACAGATACGCAGTATTTT	CASRLRGGGTDTQYF
TRBV5-5	TRBD1	NA	TRBJ2-7	TGTGCCAGCAGCCCGCCGGGACAGATTTACGAGCAGTACTTC	CASSPPGQIYEQYF
TRBV6-1	NA	NA	TRBJ2-7	TGTGCCAGCAGTGAAGCGCCAGGGTCCTACGAGCAGTACTTC	CASSEAPGSYEQYF
TRBV5-4	TRBD1	once	TRBJ2-7	TGTGCCAGCAGCTTACCGGACAGGAGCTCCTACGAGCAGTACTTC	CASSLPDRSSYEQYF
TRBV21-1	NA	NA	TRBJ1-2	TGTGCCAGCACCCCACTCAGGGGTAACTATGGCTACACCTTC	CASTPLRGNYGYTF
TRBV4-1	TRBD1	NA	TRBJ2-7	TGCGCCAGCAGCCCGGGACAGGGGGCCTACGAGCAGTACTTC	CASSPGQGAYEQYF
TRBV6-5	NA	NA	TRBJ2-7	TGTGCCAGCAGTTACTCGGAGAGTTACGAGCAGTACTTC	CASSYSESYEQYF
TRBV30	TRBD1	NA	TRBJ2-7	TGTGCCTGGAATCACGGGACAGGAACCTACGAGCAGTACTTC	CAWNHGTGTYEQYF